Listed here are 9 T cell receptor beta chains from one sample, sequenced in a study of blood T cell repertoires in COVID-19. Measured with immunoSEQ multiplex PCR; TCRdb has only the in-frame clones, and not every one. The sample records some 300,000 clones, around nine tenths being singletons. Specimen: PBMCs or T cells enriched from blood (not recorded which). The receptors come from a woman aged 50 to 65 who had been exposed to COVID-19.

This sequence joins TRBV18 and TRBJ1-2, with 7 bases fitting TRBD1. This CDR3 is 15 amino acids long. From germline, CDR1 is KGHSH and CDR2 LQKENI. The junction had 6 bases not matched to a gene; V was cut back by 0 bases and J by 5 bases. DNA of the CDR3: TGTGCCAGCTCACCACCGGAACAGGGGTTGTATGGCTACACCTTC. Residues: CASSPPEQGLYGYTF.

The chain has TRBV5-1 and TRBJ2-1; a possible D gene is TRBD1 (5 bases). V shed 3 bases and J shed 4 bases, with 17 bases lying between them. There are 16 residues in the CDR3. Germline V gene data show CDR1 as SGHRS and CDR2 as YFSETQ. The CDR3 reads CASSSWPGPPYNEQFF. The CDR3 bases are TGCGCCAGCAGCTCTTGGCCAGGGCCCCCATACAATGAGCAGTTCTTC.

V usage is TRBV30 and J usage is TRBJ1-6, with D perhaps matching TRBD1 (5 bases). Germline values: CDR1 GTSNPN, CDR2 SVGIG (reference sequence). This CDR3 is 15 amino acids long. The CDR3 is CASEAGKKNNSPLHF. CDR3 nucleotide sequence: TGTGCGTCGGAAGCAGGGAAGAAGAATAATTCACCCCTCCACTTT.

CDR3 amino acids: CASSQDPSGATGELFF. For the CDR3, the DNA is TGTGCCAGCAGCCAAGATCCTAGCGGGGCGACCGGGGAGCTGTTTTTT. The chain carries TRBV4-2 and TRBJ2-2; 9 bases map to TRBD2. V shed 0 bases, J shed 5 bases, and the junction held 4 bases outside the gene matches. The CDR3 contains 16 residues. Per germline, CDR1 LGHNA and CDR2 YNFKEQ.

In its sample, this clone was seen a few times. The chain employs TRBV2 and TRBJ2-7, with 8 bases fitting TRBD1. V was pared by 6 bases and J by 7 bases, with 11 bases of the junction left unmatched. The germline V gene encodes CDR1 SNHLY and CDR2 FYNNEI. The CDR3 loop spans 14 amino acids. This CDR3 reads CASRETGDPREQYF. The CDR3 DNA sequence: TGTGCCAGCAGGGAGACAGGGGACCCCAGGGAGCAGTACTTC.

This chain connects TRBV15 to TRBJ2-1, with 7 bases that match TRBD2. The CDR3 has 18 amino acids. J was trimmed by 0 bases and V by 0 bases; bases with no gene match: 8. Germline V lookup: CDR1 LNHNV, CDR2 YYDKDF (reference sequence). CDR3 amino acids: CATSRDRMGGSSYNEQFF. CDR3 DNA sequence: TGTGCCACCAGCAGAGACCGGATGGGGGGGAGCTCCTACAATGAGCAGTTCTTC.

This clone appeared once. At one end the junction does not follow the germline gene, possibly because of a read error. This chain uses TRBV7-2 with TRBJ2-5; the D is unclear. CDR1 SGHTA and CDR2 FQGNSA come from the germline V gene. The CDR3 runs 13 residues. CDR3 sequence (DNA): TGTGCCAGCAGCCCAGAGGCGAGAGAGGCCCAGTACTTC. Its translation: CASSPEAREAQYF.

In nucleotides, the CDR3 is TGCGCCAGCAGCTTGCAGCGGGACAGGGGAGAAAAACTGTTTTTT. Its protein product is CASSLQRDRGEKLFF. This rearrangement joins TRBV5-1 to TRBJ1-4; TRBD1 matches 10 bases. Per the germline V gene, CDR1 is SGHRS and CDR2 is YFSETQ. With 1 base clipped from V and 8 bases from J, the junction kept 5 bases outside the gene matches. The CDR3 is 15 residues long.

The chain carries TRBV28 and TRBJ1-3, with TRBD1 matching 9 bases. CDR1 and CDR2 from the germline V gene are MDHEN and SYDVKM. This CDR3 is built from 14 residues. Unmatched junction bases numbered 6, after V lost 5 bases and J lost 7 bases. CDR3 amino acids: CASSRRTGVNTIYF. The CDR3, as DNA: TGTGCCAGCAGTCGAAGGACAGGGGTGAACACCATATATTTT.